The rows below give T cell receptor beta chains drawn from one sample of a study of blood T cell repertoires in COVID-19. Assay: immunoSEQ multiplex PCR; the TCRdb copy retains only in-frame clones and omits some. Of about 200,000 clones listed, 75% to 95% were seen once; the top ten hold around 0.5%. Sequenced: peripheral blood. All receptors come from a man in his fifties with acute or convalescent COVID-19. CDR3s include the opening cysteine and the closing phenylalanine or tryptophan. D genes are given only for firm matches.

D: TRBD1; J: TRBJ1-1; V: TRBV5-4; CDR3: CASRSYRGTNTEAFF
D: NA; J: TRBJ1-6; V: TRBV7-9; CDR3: CASSLTPSSPLHF
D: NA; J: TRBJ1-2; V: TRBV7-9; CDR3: CASSLAGEIQGYTF
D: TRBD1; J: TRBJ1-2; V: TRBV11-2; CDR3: CASSLAAGTGTNYGYTF
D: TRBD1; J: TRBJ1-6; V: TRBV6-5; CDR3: CASSYAYRGSSSPLHF
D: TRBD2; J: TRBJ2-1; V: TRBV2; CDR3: CASSPLSGTRLYNEQFF
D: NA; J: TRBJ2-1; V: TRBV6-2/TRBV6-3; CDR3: CASSRWGGLNEQFF
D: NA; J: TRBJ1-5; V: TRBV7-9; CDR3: CASSPPGPGNSNQPQHF
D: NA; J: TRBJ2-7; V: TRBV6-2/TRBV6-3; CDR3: CASSYSLDTQTYEQYF
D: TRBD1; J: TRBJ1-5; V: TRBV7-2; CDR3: CASRPIPRQGPTNNQPQHF
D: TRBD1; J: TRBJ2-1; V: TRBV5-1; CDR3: CASVNRDRGKGPYNEQFF
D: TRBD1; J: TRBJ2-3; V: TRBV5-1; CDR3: CASSFRGNTDTQYF
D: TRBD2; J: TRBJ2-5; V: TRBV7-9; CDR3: CASSSPPSLAGGVGETQYF
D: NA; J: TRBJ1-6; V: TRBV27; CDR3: CASSANLWTVHSPLHF
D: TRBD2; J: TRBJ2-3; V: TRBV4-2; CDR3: CASSQGSGAQDTQYF
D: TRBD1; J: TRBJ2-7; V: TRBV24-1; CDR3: CATSTGGSYEQYF
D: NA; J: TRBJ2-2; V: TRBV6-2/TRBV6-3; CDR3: CASSQPVTGELFF
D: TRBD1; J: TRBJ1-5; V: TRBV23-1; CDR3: CASNPGTAPVRDQPQHF
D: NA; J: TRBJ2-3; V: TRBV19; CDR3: CATQWGRGTSTDTQYF
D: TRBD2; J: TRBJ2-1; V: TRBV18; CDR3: CASSLLAGANQDEQFF
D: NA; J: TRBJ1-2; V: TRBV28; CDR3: CATKGELEDGYTF
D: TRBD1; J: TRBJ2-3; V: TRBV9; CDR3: CASSVAPDRGKGDTQYF
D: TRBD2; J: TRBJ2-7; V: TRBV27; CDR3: CASRTGLAGGEQYF
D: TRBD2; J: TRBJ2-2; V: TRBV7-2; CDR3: CASSRGGANTGELFF
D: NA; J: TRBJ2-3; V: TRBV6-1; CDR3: CASSEFTGTTDTQYF
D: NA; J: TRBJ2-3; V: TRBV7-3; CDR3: CASSNNSGTSTDTQYF
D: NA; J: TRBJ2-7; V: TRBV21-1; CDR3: CAKRGGQVRTPTSCSSEQYF
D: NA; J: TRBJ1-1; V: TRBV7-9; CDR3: CASSLSGRPMNTEAFF
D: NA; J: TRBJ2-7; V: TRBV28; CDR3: CASRQIGGNPYEQYF
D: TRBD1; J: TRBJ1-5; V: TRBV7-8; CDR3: CASSPPTGIRQPQHF
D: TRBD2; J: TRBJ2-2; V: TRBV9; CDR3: CASSVSGLARRNTGELFF
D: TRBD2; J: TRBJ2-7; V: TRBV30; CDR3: CAWSTTSGLLEQYF
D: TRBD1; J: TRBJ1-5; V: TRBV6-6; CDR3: CASTATTGGGGQPQHF
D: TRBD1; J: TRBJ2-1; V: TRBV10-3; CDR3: CAISSPGQGGRMRNEQFF
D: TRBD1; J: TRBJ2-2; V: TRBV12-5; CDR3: CASGLGGTGVRTGELFF
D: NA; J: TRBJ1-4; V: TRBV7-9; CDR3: CASSLGSGGNNEKLFF
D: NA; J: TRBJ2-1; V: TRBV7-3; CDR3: CASSLLGGVNEQFF
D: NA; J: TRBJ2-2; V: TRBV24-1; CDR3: CTTSDLPKRGIGTGELFF
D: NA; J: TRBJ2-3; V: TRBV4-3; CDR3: CASSQDLASTDTQYF
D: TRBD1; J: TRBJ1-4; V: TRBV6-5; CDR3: CASSYSRTGREKLFF
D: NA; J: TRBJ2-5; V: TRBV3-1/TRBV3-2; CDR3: CASSQALQVLETQYF
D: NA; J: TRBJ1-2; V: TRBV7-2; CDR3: CASTSMEGSYGYTF
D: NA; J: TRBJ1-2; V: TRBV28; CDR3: CASSSINPPEKRNYGYTF
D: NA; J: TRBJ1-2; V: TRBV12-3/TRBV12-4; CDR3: CASSLGGDNGYTF
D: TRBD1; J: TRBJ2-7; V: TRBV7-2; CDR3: CASSWRTGTSGEQYF
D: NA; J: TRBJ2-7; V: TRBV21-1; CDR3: CASTTGGASYEQYF
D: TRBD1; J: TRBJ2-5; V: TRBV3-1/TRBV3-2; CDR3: CASSQGPTGGEETQYF
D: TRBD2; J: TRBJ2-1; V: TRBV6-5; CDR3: CASRRVSGSYNEQFF
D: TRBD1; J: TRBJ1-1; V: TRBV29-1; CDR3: CSVERGQGETEAFF
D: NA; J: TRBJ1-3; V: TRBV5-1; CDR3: CASWDRGTGNTIYF
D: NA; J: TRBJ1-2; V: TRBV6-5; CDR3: CASSRGQNYGYTF
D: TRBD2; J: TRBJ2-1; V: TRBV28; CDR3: CASSFFAGEGNEQFF